This T cell receptor beta chain was captured by sequencing in a study of CD8+ T cells in alopecia areata. Study-wide findings and caveats: The study found higher clonality in lesional than normal scalp, especially in alopecia totalis/universalis.

In its sample, this clone was seen a few times. The antigen is unknown. Sequencing relied on a cDNA template that was reverse transcribed from extracted RNA. This table comes from immunoSEQ multiplex PCR, and its TCRdb copy is limited to in-frame clones, with some not included. In the table there are around 140,000 clones, 87% of which are singletons. CDR3 length: 15 residues. Trimming cost V 1 base and J 6 bases; bases outside gene matches: 9. CDR1 is SQVTM and CDR2 is ANQGSEA in the germline V gene. The rearrangement joins TRBV29-1 to TRBJ2-3; 8 bases fit TRBD1. This TCR came from a human donor with alopecia areata. Source: CD8+ T cells sorted from blood, taken at week 0. This CDR3 is CSVEGWTGRADTQYF. The DNA of the CDR3 is TGCAGCGTTGAAGGGTGGACAGGGCGTGCGGATACGCAGTATTTT.